One sample yielded the 23 T cell receptor beta chains listed below, sequenced in a study of PD-1 blockade in mismatch repair-deficient tumors. Profiling relied on immunoSEQ multiplex PCR, and the TCRdb table lists in-frame clones only, not all of them. This sample has roughly 38,000 clones, with over 80% found just once. The specimen was PBMCs, collected around 40 weeks after starting pembrolizumab. The source is an adult with mismatch repair-deficient cancer.

The gene calls are TRBV28 and TRBJ1-1; 11 nucleotides line up with TRBD1. V lost 10 bases to trimming and J lost 4 bases; unmatched junction nucleotides: 2. The germline CDR1 and CDR2 sequences are MDHEN and SYDVKM. This CDR3 is 12 amino acids long. CDR3 loop: CATGTGGTEAFF. DNA of the CDR3: TGTGCCACCGGGACAGGGGGCACTGAAGCTTTCTTT.

This clone is a singleton in its sample. The gene calls are TRBV7-6 and TRBJ2-1, with 9 bases aligning to TRBD2. V gave up 5 bases and J gave up 9 bases; unmatched junction bases: 8. In germline, CDR1 is SGHVS, CDR2 FNYEAQ. The CDR3 sequence is 14 residues long. The CDR3 loop reads CASSIVAGVGEQFF. The DNA of the CDR3 is TGTGCCAGCAGCATTGTAGCGGGAGTTGGTGAGCAGTTCTTC.

The rearrangement links TRBV7-3 to TRBJ2-2; D perhaps matches TRBD2 (5 bases). The CDR3 is 15 residues long. Germline V lookup: CDR1 SGHTA, CDR2 FQGTGA. Trimming left V 2 bases short and J 0 bases short, with 7 bases between. The CDR3 reads CASSLVGTNTGELFF. CDR3 nucleotides: TGTGCCAGCAGCTTAGTCGGGACGAACACCGGGGAGCTGTTTTTT.

The chain couples TRBV30 to TRBJ2-7; D might be TRBD1 (6 bases). The CDR3 extends over 14 amino acids. V lost 3 bases, J lost 1 base, and 13 bases lay in between. Germline CDR1 and CDR2: GTSNPN and SVGIG (reference sequence). CDR3 region: CAWRVDRSSYEQYF. The DNA for the CDR3 is TGTGCCTGGAGAGTTGACAGGTCGTCCTACGAGCAGTACTTC.

The genes are TRBV12-2 and TRBJ1-1. TRBV12-2 constitutes a pseudogene. The CDR3 is 17 amino acids. DNA of the CDR3: TGTGCAAGTCGCTTAGCCGGGGGGGGAAGCGAGAACACTGAAGCTTTCTTT. Translating gives CASRLAGGGSENTEAFF.

J is TRBJ2-2 and V is TRBV4-1; TRBD2 is a possible D gene (5 bases). There are 14 residues in the CDR3. Germline V gene data show CDR1 as MGHRA and CDR2 as YSYEKL. V was clipped by 4 bases and J by 4 bases, with 10 bases between them. CDR3 protein: CASSLRERTGELFF. DNA of the CDR3: TGCGCCAGCAGCCTCCGGGAACGCACCGGGGAGCTGTTTTTT.

The count of this clone is one. V gene TRBV19 combines with J gene TRBJ1-6, with TRBD1 identical over 9 bases. V lost 6 bases to trimming and J lost 10 bases; unmatched junction nucleotides: 10. The germline V gene encodes CDR1 LNHDA and CDR2 SQIVND (reference sequence). CDR3 length: 15 residues. CDR3 coding DNA: TGTGCCAGTAGGCTACTGGGACAGGGTAACTCACCCCTCCACTTT. Its protein product is CASRLLGQGNSPLHF.

This chain links TRBV10-3 with TRBJ2-1, with 11 bases identical to TRBD2. This CDR3 is 19 amino acids long. Germline-derived CDR1 and CDR2 are ENHRY and SYGVKD. Germline trimming cut 0 bases from V and 2 bases from J; bases unmatched to any gene: 9. The CDR3 region has the DNA TGTGCCATCAGTGAGTCATGGGGACTAGCGGCCACGACCTACAATGAGCAGTTCTTC. This sequence encodes CAISESWGLAATTYNEQFF.

The chain recombines TRBV4-2 with TRBJ2-3, with D possibly matching TRBD2 (5 bases). The V end was cut by 1 base, the J end by 2 bases, with 10 bases between. The CDR3 spans 15 residues. Per the germline V gene, CDR1 is LGHNA and CDR2 is YNFKEQ. The CDR3 here is CASSQVPGNTDTQYF. In nucleotides, the CDR3 is TGTGCCAGCAGCCAAGTTCCGGGAAACACAGATACGCAGTATTTT.

The genes are TRBV7-3 and TRBJ2-3, with D maybe TRBD2 (6 bases). From germline, CDR1 is SGHTA and CDR2 FQGTGA. The CDR3 has 13 residues. The V end lost 8 bases, the J end lost 5 bases, and 14 bases lay between the germline ends. As DNA, the CDR3 is TGTGCCAGCGCGGGACTCGCGGGAGATACGCAGTATTTT. This sequence encodes CASAGLAGDTQYF. Full variable domain (outside the CDR3, taken from reference TRBV7-3 and TRBJ2-3): GAGVSQTPSNKVTEKGKYVELRCDPISGHTALYWYRQSLGQGPEFLIYFQGTGAADDSGLPNDRFFAVRPEGSVSTLKIQRTERGDSAVYLCASAGLAGDTQYFGPGTRLTVL.

The chain combines TRBV11-2 with TRBJ2-1; D possibly corresponds to TRBD2 (6 bases). The CDR3 runs to 15 residues. The V gene lost 3 bases and the J gene lost 7 bases, with 16 bases spanning the gap. Germline lookup yields CDR1 SGHAT and CDR2 FQNNGV. The CDR3 region is CASSFTRHRGNEQFF. Here the CDR3 DNA reads TGTGCCAGCAGCTTCACACGGCATCGGGGGAATGAGCAGTTCTTC.

The chain is built from TRBV9 and TRBJ1-6; 9 bases are a match to TRBD1. The CDR3 loop spans 15 amino acids. Trimming removed 2 bases from V and 8 bases from J; junction bases left unmatched: 5. CDR1 is SGDLS, CDR2 YYNGEE, per germline. The CDR3 spells CASSVLQGADSPLHF. CDR3 nucleotides: TGTGCCAGCAGCGTCTTACAGGGGGCGGATTCACCCCTCCACTTT.

The chain combines TRBV7-8 with TRBJ2-3; 7 bases fit TRBD2. The V and J ends lost 6 bases and 4 bases, in that order; junction bases with no gene match: 19. This CDR3 region has 18 residues. Germline CDR1 is SGHVS and CDR2 is FQNEAQ. The CDR3 DNA is TGTGCCAGCAGTACTTTGAGGGGTGGGAGGGCCAAGTCAGATACGCAGTATTTT. This gives the protein CASSTLRGGRAKSDTQYF.

The chain employs TRBV30 and TRBJ2-6; 12 bases are shared with TRBD2. CDR3 length: 17 amino acids. CDR1 and CDR2 (germline): GTSNPN, SVGIG (reference sequence). With V trimmed by 5 bases and J by 0 bases, 5 bases remained unmatched. CDR3 coding DNA: TGTGCCTGGGACTGGACTAGCGGGACCTCTGGGGCCAACGTCCTGACTTTC. It yields the protein CAWDWTSGTSGANVLTF.

The chain couples TRBV10-2 to TRBJ2-7; D call uncertain. The CDR3 extends over 14 amino acids. The V gene lost 7 bases and the J gene lost 0 bases, with 13 bases spanning the gap. Germline CDR1 and CDR2: WSHSY and SAAADI. In DNA form, the CDR3 reads TGCGCCAGCACACCTTCGATGCGCTCCTACGAGCAGTACTTC. Translated: CASTPSMRSYEQYF.

The J gene is TRBJ2-1, the V gene TRBV19, with D perhaps TRBD1 (6 bases). V lost 6 bases, J lost 5 bases, and 11 bases lay in between. Germline loops: CDR1 LNHDA, CDR2 SQIVND (reference sequence). The CDR3 sequence is 13 residues long. The CDR3: CASSQGMDNEQFF. The CDR3 bases are TGTGCCAGTAGCCAGGGGATGGACAATGAGCAGTTCTTC.

The genes are TRBV30 and TRBJ2-5; 12 positions match TRBD2. This CDR3 has 18 amino acids. V trimming: 3 bases; J trimming: 2 bases; junction bases outside the gene matches: 13. Germline V gene sequence: CDR1 GTSNPN, CDR2 SVGIG (reference sequence). For the CDR3, the DNA is TGTGCCTGGAGACCAAAACTCGGGACTAGCGGGTTACAAGAGACCCAGTACTTC. It translates to CAWRPKLGTSGLQETQYF.

This clone was found once. The chain employs TRBV30 and TRBJ2-7; 7 bases match TRBD1. Trimming took 3 bases from V and 7 from J; bases not matched to a gene: 12. There are 14 residues in the CDR3. CDR1 is GTSNPN and CDR2 is SVGIG in the germline V gene (reference sequence). CDR3 nucleotide sequence: TGTGCCTGGAGATCGGGACAGTACACTACGGAGCAGTACTTC. Translation: CAWRSGQYTTEQYF.

The chain carries TRBV7-9 and TRBJ1-2; tentatively, D is TRBD1 (6 bases). The CDR3 consists of 14 residues. V lost 5 bases and J 4 bases, leaving 14 bases between the germline ends. Germline values: CDR1 SEHNR, CDR2 FQNEAQ (reference sequence). The CDR3 nucleotides read TGTGCCAGCAGCCCCTCCGGGACAAGCTATGGCTACACCTTC. Translation gives CASSPSGTSYGYTF.

The CDR3 DNA is TGCGCCAGCAGCCGCGGACTCTTCCTGACTGAGCAGTTCTTC. This translates into CASSRGLFLTEQFF. The chain combines TRBV4-1 with TRBJ2-1; D possibly corresponds to TRBD2 (5 bases). The CDR3 loop spans 14 amino acids. Trimming pared 4 bases from V and 9 bases from J, leaving 16 bases between. CDR1 is MGHRA and CDR2 is YSYEKL in the germline V gene.

This sequence joins TRBV11-2 and TRBJ1-1; 8 positions match TRBD1. CDR1 and CDR2 from the germline V gene are SGHAT and FQNNGV. Unmatched junction bases numbered 1, after V lost 3 bases and J lost 4 bases. The CDR3 contains 13 residues. The CDR3 loop is CASSFQGATEAFF. The CDR3 DNA sequence: TGTGCCAGCAGCTTCCAGGGGGCCACTGAAGCTTTCTTT.

The chain links TRBV28 to TRBJ1-3; D is perhaps TRBD1 (6 bases). The CDR3 consists of 16 residues. Germline-derived CDR1 and CDR2 are MDHEN and SYDVKM. V was clipped by 6 bases and J by 0 bases, with 15 bases between them. Written as DNA, the CDR3 is TGTGCCAGCAGCTCTACAGGGATGTACTCTGGAAACACCATATATTTT. Translated, it gives CASSSTGMYSGNTIYF. The full variable domain, with the rest looked up from reference TRBV28 and TRBJ1-3, is DVKVTQSSRYLVKRTGEKVFLECVQDMDHENMFWYRQDPGLGLRLIYFSYDVKMKEKGDIPEGYSVSREKKERFSLILESASTNQTSMYLCASSSTGMYSGNTIYFGEGSWLTVV.

V gene TRBV5-1 combines with J gene TRBJ2-5; D might be TRBD2 (6 bases). Deletions cut 3 bases from V and 2 bases from J, with 17 bases between. Germline assignment: CDR1 SGHRS and CDR2 YFSETQ. This CDR3 region has 16 residues. The CDR3 protein is CASSSLWASDQETQYF. The CDR3 nucleotides read TGCGCCAGCAGCTCTCTCTGGGCTAGCGATCAAGAGACCCAGTACTTC.